These T cell receptor beta chains were read from a single sample in a study of blood T cell repertoires in COVID-19. Profiled with immunoSEQ multiplex PCR; TCRdb holds only in-frame clones, not every one. In the table there are some 62,000 clones, more than 65% of which are singletons. The sequenced material came from peripheral blood. The source is a human donor in a cohort sampled during active COVID-19. Both conserved end residues are part of each CDR3.

j_gene: TRBJ2-5; v_gene: TRBV3-1/TRBV3-2; CDR3aa: CAISDGRGPQETQYF
j_gene: TRBJ2-1; v_gene: TRBV10-3; CDR3aa: CAISESNRGGNEQFF
j_gene: TRBJ2-7; v_gene: TRBV2; CDR3aa: CASSWTGRHEQYF
j_gene: TRBJ2-5; v_gene: TRBV21-1; CDR3aa: CASRPPPPLTGEETQYF
j_gene: TRBJ2-7; v_gene: TRBV5-1; CDR3aa: CASSLKPGQGNEQYF
j_gene: TRBJ1-2; v_gene: TRBV3-1/TRBV3-2; CDR3aa: CASSTRGLGYGYTF
j_gene: TRBJ1-5; v_gene: TRBV19; CDR3aa: CASSITWRGGNQPQHF
j_gene: TRBJ2-5; v_gene: TRBV2; CDR3aa: CASSADRARETQYF
j_gene: TRBJ2-5; v_gene: TRBV7-2; CDR3aa: CASSLGIAGAQETQYF
j_gene: TRBJ1-1; v_gene: TRBV3-1/TRBV3-2; CDR3aa: CASSPSGNKNTEAFF
j_gene: TRBJ2-7; v_gene: TRBV6-2/TRBV6-3; CDR3aa: CASSPNRSPYEQYF
j_gene: TRBJ2-7; v_gene: TRBV20-1; CDR3aa: CSASRGLAGRDEQYF
j_gene: TRBJ2-7; v_gene: TRBV7-2; CDR3aa: CASSAETYEQYF
j_gene: TRBJ2-6; v_gene: TRBV21-1; CDR3aa: CASSKPNRGCGANVLTF
j_gene: TRBJ2-1; v_gene: TRBV4-1; CDR3aa: CASSKEGGASRYNEQFF
j_gene: TRBJ2-3; v_gene: TRBV4-1; CDR3aa: CASSQEGGLPDTDTQYF
j_gene: TRBJ1-3; v_gene: TRBV7-8; CDR3aa: CASSLRSGQAFSGNTIYF
j_gene: TRBJ1-5; v_gene: TRBV6-2/TRBV6-3; CDR3aa: CASSSRGSSNQPQHF
j_gene: TRBJ1-1; v_gene: TRBV2; CDR3aa: CASRPIGQGGARF
j_gene: TRBJ2-5; v_gene: TRBV11-2; CDR3aa: CASSQGLGETQYF
j_gene: TRBJ1-2; v_gene: TRBV11-2; CDR3aa: CASSLAGEYGYTF
j_gene: TRBJ1-2; v_gene: TRBV6-5; CDR3aa: CASSSQGVGYGYTF
j_gene: TRBJ2-1; v_gene: TRBV6-4; CDR3aa: CASRGLAGGPGEQFF
j_gene: TRBJ2-1; v_gene: TRBV6-5; CDR3aa: CASSNRGSSYNEQFF
j_gene: TRBJ2-5; v_gene: TRBV7-9; CDR3aa: CASSATSGATETQYF
j_gene: TRBJ2-3; v_gene: TRBV5-1; CDR3aa: CASRRTASGVTDTQYF
j_gene: TRBJ2-4; v_gene: TRBV6-5; CDR3aa: CASSPPGQGMNIQYF
j_gene: TRBJ2-1; v_gene: TRBV5-1; CDR3aa: CASKLSGGRFYNEQFF
j_gene: TRBJ2-5; v_gene: TRBV7-2; CDR3aa: CASSLVSATRETQYF
j_gene: TRBJ1-1; v_gene: TRBV18; CDR3aa: CASSPQRGGMSDTEAFF
j_gene: TRBJ2-3; v_gene: TRBV9; CDR3aa: CASSDGGRTSLTDTQYF
j_gene: TRBJ2-7; v_gene: TRBV2; CDR3aa: CASSNGRLSSYEQYF
j_gene: TRBJ2-2; v_gene: TRBV9; CDR3aa: CASSAEGGTGELFF
j_gene: TRBJ1-1; v_gene: TRBV5-1; CDR3aa: CASQVGQGTEAFF